Included here is one T cell receptor (beta chain) sequence, with context. Antigen specificity is unknown. The sample comes from a study of post-analysis software for immune sequencing data. About the research overall: Included among the disease courses, which were recorded for the cohort, were relapsing-remitting, secondary progressive and progressive-relapsing multiple sclerosis. Regarding the study as a whole: The F measure placed samples prepared in the same batch into strongly shared clusters. Included in a set of a handful of TRBV segments more frequent in patients than controls were TRBV5-6, TRBV5-1 and TRBV20-1.

Trimming removed 2 bases from V and 4 bases from J; junction bases left unmatched: 6. The length of the CDR3 is 15 residues. The germline CDR1 and CDR2 sequences are MGHRA and YSYEKL. Prepared libraries of TCR beta cDNA carried unique molecular identifiers. TCRdb reanalysed the PCR reads using MiXCR and keeps one entry per CDR3 protein. The data show roughly 570,000 distinct CDR3 sequences, under 40% seen once. This TCR was sampled from a girl younger than 18 with multiple sclerosis. The material sequenced was blood. This chain joins TRBV4-1 and TRBJ2-5; 8 bases map to TRBD2. For the CDR3, the DNA is TGCGCCAGCAGCCAATCGGGAGGGCGGGTAGAGACCCAGTACTTC. Its translation is CASSQSGGRVETQYF.